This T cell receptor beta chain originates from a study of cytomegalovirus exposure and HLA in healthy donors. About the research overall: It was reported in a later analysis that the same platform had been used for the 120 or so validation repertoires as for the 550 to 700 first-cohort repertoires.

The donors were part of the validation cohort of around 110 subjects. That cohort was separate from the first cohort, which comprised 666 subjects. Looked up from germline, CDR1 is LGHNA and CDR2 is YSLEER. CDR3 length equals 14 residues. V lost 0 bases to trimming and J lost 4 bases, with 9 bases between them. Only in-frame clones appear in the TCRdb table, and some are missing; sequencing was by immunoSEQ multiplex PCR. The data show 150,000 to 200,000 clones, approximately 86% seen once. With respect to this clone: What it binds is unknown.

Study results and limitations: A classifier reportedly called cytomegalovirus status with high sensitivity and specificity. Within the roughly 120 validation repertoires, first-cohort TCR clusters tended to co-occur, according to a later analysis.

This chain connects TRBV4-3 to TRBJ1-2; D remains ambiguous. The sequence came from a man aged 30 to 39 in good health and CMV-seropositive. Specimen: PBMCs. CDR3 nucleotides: TGCGCCAGCAGCCAAGAATCGCAGGTCTATGGCTACACCTTC. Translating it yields CASSQESQVYGYTF.